The rows below give T cell receptor beta chains drawn from one sample of a study of blood T cell repertoires in COVID-19. Data came from immunoSEQ multiplex PCR; TCRdb stores just in-frame clones and leaves some out. The table records approximately 210,000 clones, 70% to 85% of them present only once. Sequenced: PBMCs or T cells enriched from blood (not recorded which). The receptors were sampled from a man aged 35 to 55 who had recovered from COVID-19. Both conserved end residues are part of each CDR3. D genes are given only for firm matches. Clone size is stated in some rows and not others, as once, few, many or a class when expanded.

j_gene: TRBJ2-3
d_gene: NA
abundance: NA
v_gene: TRBV5-8
CDR3aa: CASSPEVNTQYF
CDR3nt: TGTGCCAGCAGCCCTGAGGTGAATACGCAGTATTTT

j_gene: TRBJ2-5
d_gene: TRBD2
abundance: NA
v_gene: TRBV9
CDR3aa: CASSARGLAGGIGETQYF
CDR3nt: TGTGCCAGCAGCGCGAGAGGACTAGCGGGAGGGATAGGAGAGACCCAGTACTTC

j_gene: TRBJ1-6
d_gene: NA
abundance: once
v_gene: TRBV27
CDR3aa: CASSIQGYNSPLHF
CDR3nt: TGTGCCAGCAGTATCCAGGGTTATAATTCACCCCTCCACTTT

j_gene: TRBJ2-5
d_gene: TRBD2
abundance: NA
v_gene: TRBV13
CDR3aa: CASSLGLSRGGTETQYF
CDR3nt: TGTGCCAGCAGCTTAGGCCTAAGTCGGGGGGGCACGGAGACCCAGTACTTC

j_gene: TRBJ1-5
d_gene: NA
abundance: once
v_gene: TRBV7-3
CDR3aa: CASSLKGDQPQHF
CDR3nt: TGTGCCAGCAGCTTAAAGGGAGACCAGCCCCAGCATTTT

j_gene: TRBJ1-1
d_gene: TRBD1
abundance: NA
v_gene: TRBV29-1
CDR3aa: CSAEDRGYTEAFF
CDR3nt: TGCAGCGCCGAAGACAGGGGGTACACTGAAGCTTTCTTT

j_gene: TRBJ2-1
d_gene: NA
abundance: NA
v_gene: TRBV7-8
CDR3aa: CASSLGASLGNEQFF
CDR3nt: TGTGCCAGCAGCTTAGGAGCTAGTCTTGGCAATGAGCAGTTCTTC

j_gene: TRBJ2-1
d_gene: NA
abundance: few
v_gene: TRBV5-6
CDR3aa: CASSYLISSYNEQFF
CDR3nt: TGTGCCAGCAGCTACCTAATTAGCTCCTACAATGAGCAGTTCTTC

j_gene: TRBJ1-2
d_gene: TRBD1
abundance: few
v_gene: TRBV5-1
CDR3aa: CASSLVGQGADGYTF
CDR3nt: TGCGCCAGCAGCTTGGTGGGCCAGGGGGCGGATGGCTACACCTTC

j_gene: TRBJ1-5
d_gene: TRBD1
abundance: NA
v_gene: TRBV28
CDR3aa: CASTPTGRSQPQHF
CDR3nt: TGTGCCAGCACCCCGACAGGGCGCAGCCAGCCCCAGCATTTT

j_gene: TRBJ1-5
d_gene: TRBD1
abundance: NA
v_gene: TRBV5-6
CDR3aa: CASSLAQGYSNQPQHF
CDR3nt: TGTGCCAGCAGCTTGGCACAGGGGTATAGCAATCAGCCCCAGCATTTT

j_gene: TRBJ1-2
d_gene: NA
abundance: NA
v_gene: TRBV28
CDR3aa: CASSSGIYGYTF
CDR3nt: TGTGCCAGCAGTTCAGGGATCTATGGCTACACCTTC

j_gene: TRBJ1-5
d_gene: NA
abundance: NA
v_gene: TRBV18
CDR3aa: CASSPGEGSNQPQHF
CDR3nt: TGTGCCAGCTCCCCGGGGGAAGGGAGCAATCAGCCCCAGCATTTT

j_gene: TRBJ1-6
d_gene: NA
abundance: NA
v_gene: TRBV3-1/TRBV3-2
CDR3aa: CASSQRPGSRGGLSPLHF
CDR3nt: TGTGCCAGCAGCCAAAGGCCGGGTTCAAGGGGAGGGTTATCACCCCTCCACTTT

j_gene: TRBJ1-4
d_gene: TRBD1
abundance: NA
v_gene: TRBV5-1
CDR3aa: CASTRVGTGDEKLFF
CDR3nt: TGCGCCAGCACGCGAGTGGGGACAGGGGACGAAAAACTGTTTTTT

j_gene: TRBJ1-5
d_gene: NA
abundance: once
v_gene: TRBV4-1
CDR3aa: CASSQWQRDRQPQHF
CDR3nt: TGCGCCAGCAGCCAATGGCAGAGGGATCGTCAGCCCCAGCATTTT

j_gene: TRBJ1-2
d_gene: NA
abundance: once
v_gene: TRBV5-1
CDR3aa: CASRLDSNYGYTF
CDR3nt: TGCGCCAGCAGGTTGGACAGTAACTATGGCTACACCTTC

j_gene: TRBJ2-2
d_gene: TRBD1
abundance: NA
v_gene: TRBV6-4
CDR3aa: CASSANTGGSGELFF
CDR3nt: TGTGCCAGCAGTGCAAATACAGGGGGCAGCGGGGAGCTGTTTTTT

j_gene: TRBJ1-6
d_gene: NA
abundance: NA
v_gene: TRBV7-7
CDR3aa: CASSLVGTLNSPLHF
CDR3nt: TGTGCCAGCAGCTTAGTTGGGACACTCAATTCACCCCTCCACTTT

j_gene: TRBJ2-1
d_gene: NA
abundance: NA
v_gene: TRBV5-4
CDR3aa: CASSPHGTPYNEQFF
CDR3nt: TGTGCCAGCAGCCCCCACGGGACACCTTACAATGAGCAGTTCTTC

j_gene: TRBJ2-7
d_gene: TRBD2
abundance: NA
v_gene: TRBV19
CDR3aa: CASSTPEREGDEQYF
CDR3nt: TGTGCCAGTAGTACCCCTGAGCGGGAGGGCGACGAGCAGTACTTC

j_gene: TRBJ2-1
d_gene: TRBD2
abundance: NA
v_gene: TRBV9
CDR3aa: CASSVGGSGYNEQFF
CDR3nt: TGTGCCAGCAGCGTAGGCGGGAGTGGCTACAATGAGCAGTTCTTC

j_gene: TRBJ1-4
d_gene: NA
abundance: once
v_gene: TRBV10-3
CDR3aa: CAISTLPGGTNEKLFF
CDR3nt: TGTGCCATCAGTACCCTACCCGGGGGGACTAATGAAAAACTGTTTTTT

j_gene: TRBJ1-5
d_gene: TRBD1
abundance: NA
v_gene: TRBV5-5
CDR3aa: CASSWGTGPNQPQHF
CDR3nt: TGTGCCAGCAGCTGGGGGACAGGTCCTAATCAGCCCCAGCATTTT

j_gene: TRBJ1-3
d_gene: NA
abundance: NA
v_gene: TRBV19
CDR3aa: CASSALRDNSGNTIYF
CDR3nt: TGTGCCAGTAGTGCACTCCGGGACAACTCTGGAAACACCATATATTTT

j_gene: TRBJ1-1
d_gene: NA
abundance: NA
v_gene: TRBV7-2
CDR3aa: CASSLLAVPNTEAFF
CDR3nt: TGTGCCAGCAGCTTACTCGCGGTGCCGAACACTGAAGCTTTCTTT

j_gene: TRBJ2-1
d_gene: TRBD2
abundance: NA
v_gene: TRBV2
CDR3aa: CASRATSGPYNEQFF
CDR3nt: TGTGCCAGCAGAGCTACTAGCGGACCTTACAATGAGCAGTTCTTC

j_gene: TRBJ1-2
d_gene: TRBD1
abundance: few
v_gene: TRBV5-1
CDR3aa: CASRPGQGRGYTF
CDR3nt: TGCGCCAGCAGACCGGGACAGGGCCGGGGCTACACCTTC

j_gene: TRBJ1-6
d_gene: NA
abundance: few
v_gene: TRBV11-2
CDR3aa: CASSSDSPLHF
CDR3nt: TGTGCCAGCAGCTCCGATTCACCCCTCCACTTT

j_gene: TRBJ2-3
d_gene: NA
abundance: NA
v_gene: TRBV5-6
CDR3aa: CASSSRTSTKTDTQYF
CDR3nt: TGTGCCAGCAGCTCAAGAACTAGCACAAAGACAGATACGCAGTATTTT

j_gene: TRBJ1-1
d_gene: NA
abundance: NA
v_gene: TRBV18
CDR3aa: CASSPRLDTNTEAFF
CDR3nt: TGTGCCAGCTCACCACGTTTGGACACGAACACTGAAGCTTTCTTT

j_gene: TRBJ2-1
d_gene: TRBD2
abundance: NA
v_gene: TRBV3-1/TRBV3-2
CDR3aa: CASSQHGGAPYNEQFF
CDR3nt: TGTGCCAGCAGCCAACACGGGGGGGCACCCTACAATGAGCAGTTCTTC

j_gene: TRBJ1-2
d_gene: TRBD1
abundance: few
v_gene: TRBV7-2
CDR3aa: CASSPGTDYYGYTF
CDR3nt: TGTGCCAGCAGCCCCGGGACAGACTACTATGGCTACACCTTC

j_gene: TRBJ1-3
d_gene: TRBD1
abundance: once
v_gene: TRBV3-1/TRBV3-2
CDR3aa: CASSQARGAGNTIYF
CDR3nt: TGTGCCAGCAGCCAAGCCAGGGGGGCTGGAAACACCATATATTTT

j_gene: TRBJ1-5
d_gene: NA
abundance: many
v_gene: TRBV10-3
CDR3aa: CAISEGQTSNQPQHF
CDR3nt: TGTGCCATCAGTGAGGGACAGACTAGCAATCAGCCCCAGCATTTT

j_gene: TRBJ1-1
d_gene: NA
abundance: NA
v_gene: TRBV6-1
CDR3aa: CASSEAWGPTEAFF
CDR3nt: TGTGCCAGCAGTGAAGCATGGGGGCCCACTGAAGCTTTCTTT

j_gene: TRBJ1-4
d_gene: TRBD1
abundance: few
v_gene: TRBV3-1/TRBV3-2
CDR3aa: CASSQGQGFAKLFF
CDR3nt: TGTGCCAGCAGCCAAGGACAGGGGTTCGCAAAACTGTTTTTT